This TCR beta chain emerged from a study of T cells after yellow fever vaccination. Whole-study findings and limits: Reappearing after the booster were most of the clones from primary vaccination (around 95% CD4, 88% CD8).

A word on this clonotype: Its antigen is unknown.

Between the trimmed V and J ends, which lost 1 base and 6 bases, there was a span of 5 bases. The CDR3 loop spans 11 amino acids. Germline lookup yields CDR1 SGHDT and CDR2 YYEEEE. A single record per CDR3 protein comes from TCRdb applying MiXCR to the 5' RACE reads. The sample records 610,000 or so distinct CDR3 sequences, about 12% being singletons. The source is a man aged 30-40 years who received the YFV17D yellow fever vaccine. The chain is built from TRBV5-6 and TRBJ2-7; D ambiguous. This specimen was PBMCs, taken on the day of the yellow fever booster vaccination. CDR3 coding DNA: TGTGCCAGCAGCTTGCAAAGCGAGCAGTACTTC. Translation gives CASSLQSEQYF.